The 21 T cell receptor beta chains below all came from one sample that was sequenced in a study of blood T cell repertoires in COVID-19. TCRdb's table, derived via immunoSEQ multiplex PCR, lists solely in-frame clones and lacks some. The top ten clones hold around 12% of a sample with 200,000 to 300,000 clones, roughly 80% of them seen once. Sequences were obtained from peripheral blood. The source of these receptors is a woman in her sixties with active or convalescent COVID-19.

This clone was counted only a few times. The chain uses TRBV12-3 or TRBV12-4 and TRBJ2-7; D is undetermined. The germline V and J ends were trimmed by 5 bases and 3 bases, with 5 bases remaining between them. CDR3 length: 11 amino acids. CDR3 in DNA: TGTGCCAGCAGTCCTTACTACGAGCAGTACTTC. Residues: CASSPYYEQYF.

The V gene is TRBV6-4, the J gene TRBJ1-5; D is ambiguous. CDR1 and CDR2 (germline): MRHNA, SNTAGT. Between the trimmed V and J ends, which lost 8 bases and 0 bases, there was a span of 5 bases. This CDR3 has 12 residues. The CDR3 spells CASEISNQPQHF. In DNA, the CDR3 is TGTGCCAGCGAGATTAGCAATCAGCCCCAGCATTTT.

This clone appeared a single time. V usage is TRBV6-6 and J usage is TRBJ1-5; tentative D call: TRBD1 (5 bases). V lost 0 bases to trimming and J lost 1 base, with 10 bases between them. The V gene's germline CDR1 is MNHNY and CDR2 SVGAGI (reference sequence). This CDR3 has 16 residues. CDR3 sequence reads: CASSYSGEGSNQPQHF. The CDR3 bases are TGTGCCAGCAGTTACTCCGGGGAGGGGAGCAATCAGCCCCAGCATTTT.

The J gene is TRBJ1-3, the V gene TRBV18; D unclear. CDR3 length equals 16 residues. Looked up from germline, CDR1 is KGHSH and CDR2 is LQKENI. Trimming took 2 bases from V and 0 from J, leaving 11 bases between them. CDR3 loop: CASSPGAGISGNTIYF. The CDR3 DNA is TGTGCCAGCTCACCAGGCGCGGGGATCTCTGGAAACACCATATATTTT.

CDR3 protein: CASSRGFSNQPQHF. CDR3 DNA: TGTGCCAGCAGCCGCGGGTTTAGCAATCAGCCCCAGCATTTT. J is TRBJ1-5 and V is TRBV9; D gene uncertain. V shed 4 bases and J shed 0 bases, with 8 bases lying between them. CDR3 length: 14 residues. Germline CDR1 and CDR2: SGDLS and YYNGEE.

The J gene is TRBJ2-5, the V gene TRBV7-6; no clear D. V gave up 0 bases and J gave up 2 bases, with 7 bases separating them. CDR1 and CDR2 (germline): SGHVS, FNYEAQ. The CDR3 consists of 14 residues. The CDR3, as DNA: TGTGCCAGCAGCTTAGCCTCTAGGCAAGAGACCCAGTACTTC. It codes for CASSLASRQETQYF.

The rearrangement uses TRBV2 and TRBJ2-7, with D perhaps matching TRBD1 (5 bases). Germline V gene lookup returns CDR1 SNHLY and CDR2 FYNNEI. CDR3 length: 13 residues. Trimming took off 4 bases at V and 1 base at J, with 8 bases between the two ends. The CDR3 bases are TGTGCCAGCAGTGCACAGGTTTCCTACGAGCAGTACTTC. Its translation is CASSAQVSYEQYF.

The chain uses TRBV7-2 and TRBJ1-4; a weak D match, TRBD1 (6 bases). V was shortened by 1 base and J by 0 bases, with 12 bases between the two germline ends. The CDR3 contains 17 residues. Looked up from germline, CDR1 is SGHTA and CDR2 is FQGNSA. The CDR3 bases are TGTGCCAGCAGCTTAGGAACAGGGCCCCCAACTAATGAAAAACTGTTTTTT. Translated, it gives CASSLGTGPPTNEKLFF.

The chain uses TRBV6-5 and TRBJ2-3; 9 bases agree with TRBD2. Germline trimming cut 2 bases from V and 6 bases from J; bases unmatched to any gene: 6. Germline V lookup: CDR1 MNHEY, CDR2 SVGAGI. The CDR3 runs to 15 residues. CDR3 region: CASSYGAGGPDTQYF. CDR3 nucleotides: TGTGCCAGCAGTTACGGGGCGGGGGGGCCCGATACGCAGTATTTT.

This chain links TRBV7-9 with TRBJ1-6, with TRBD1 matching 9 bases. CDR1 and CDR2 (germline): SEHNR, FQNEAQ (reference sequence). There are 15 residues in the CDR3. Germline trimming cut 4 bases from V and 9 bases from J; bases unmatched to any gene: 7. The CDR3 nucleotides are TGTGCCAGCAGCTCCCAGGACAGGGGAGGTTCACCCCTCCACTTT. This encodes CASSSQDRGGSPLHF.

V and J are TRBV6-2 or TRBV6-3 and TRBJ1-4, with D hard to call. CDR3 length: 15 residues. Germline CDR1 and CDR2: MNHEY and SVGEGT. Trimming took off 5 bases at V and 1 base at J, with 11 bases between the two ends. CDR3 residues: CASSRIGKTNEKLFF. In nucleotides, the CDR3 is TGTGCCAGCAGTCGAATCGGGAAAACTAATGAAAAACTGTTTTTT.

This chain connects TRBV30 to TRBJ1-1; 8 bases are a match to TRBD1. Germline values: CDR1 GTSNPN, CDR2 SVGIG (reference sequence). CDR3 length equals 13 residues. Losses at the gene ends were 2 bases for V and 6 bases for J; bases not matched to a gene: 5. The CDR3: CAWSTQGVPEAFF. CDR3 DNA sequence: TGTGCCTGGAGTACACAGGGGGTCCCTGAAGCTTTCTTT.

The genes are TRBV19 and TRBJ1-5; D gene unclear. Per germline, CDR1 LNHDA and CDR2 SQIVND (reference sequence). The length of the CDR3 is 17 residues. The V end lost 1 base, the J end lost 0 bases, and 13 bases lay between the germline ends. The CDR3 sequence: CASSIVMEGPSNQPQHF. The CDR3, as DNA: TGTGCCAGTAGTATAGTTATGGAGGGCCCTAGCAATCAGCCCCAGCATTTT.

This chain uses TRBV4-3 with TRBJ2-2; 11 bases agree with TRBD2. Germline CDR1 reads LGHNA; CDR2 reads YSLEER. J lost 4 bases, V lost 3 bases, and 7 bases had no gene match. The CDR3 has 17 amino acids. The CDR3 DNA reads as TGCGCCAGCAGCCACCAGCCGGGACTAGCGGTCACCGGGGAGCTGTTTTTT. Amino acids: CASSHQPGLAVTGELFF.

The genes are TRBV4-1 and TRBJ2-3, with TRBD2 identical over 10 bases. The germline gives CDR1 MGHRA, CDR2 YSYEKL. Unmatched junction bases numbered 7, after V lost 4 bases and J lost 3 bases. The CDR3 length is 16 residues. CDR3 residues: CASSRLSGGATDTQYF. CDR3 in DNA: TGCGCCAGCAGCCGCCTAAGCGGGGGGGCGACAGATACGCAGTATTTT.

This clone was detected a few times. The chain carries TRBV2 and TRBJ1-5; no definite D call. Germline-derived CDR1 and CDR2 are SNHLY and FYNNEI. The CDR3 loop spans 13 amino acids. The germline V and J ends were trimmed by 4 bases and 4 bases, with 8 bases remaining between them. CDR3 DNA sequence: TGTGCCAGCAGTGGCGGCCAGAATCAGCCCCAGCATTTT. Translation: CASSGGQNQPQHF.

CDR3 sequence reads: CASSLYEGDTGELFF. CDR3 bases: TGTGCCAGCAGCTTGTATGAAGGAGACACCGGGGAGCTGTTTTTT. The chain recombines TRBV5-8 with TRBJ2-2, with unresolved D. Germline assignment: CDR1 SGHTS and CDR2 YDEGEE. The CDR3 totals 15 residues. With 1 base removed from V and 3 bases from J, the gap between germline ends came to 10 bases.

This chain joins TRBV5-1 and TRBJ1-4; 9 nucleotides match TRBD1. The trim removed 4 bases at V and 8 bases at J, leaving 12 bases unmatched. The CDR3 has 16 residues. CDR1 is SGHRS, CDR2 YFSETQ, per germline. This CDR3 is CASSQIPGQGGEKLFF. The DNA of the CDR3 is TGCGCCAGCAGCCAGATTCCGGGACAGGGTGGAGAAAAACTGTTTTTT. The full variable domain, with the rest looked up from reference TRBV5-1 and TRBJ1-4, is KAGVTQTPRYLIKTRGQQVTLSCSPISGHRSVSWYQQTPGQGLQFLFEYFSETQRNKGNFPGRFSGRQFSNSRSEMNVSTLELGDSALYLCASSQIPGQGGEKLFFGSGTQLSVL.

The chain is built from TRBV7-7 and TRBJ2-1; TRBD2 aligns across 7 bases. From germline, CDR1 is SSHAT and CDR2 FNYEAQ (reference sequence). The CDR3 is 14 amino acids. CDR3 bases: TGTGCTAGCTCCCTGGCGGGGGTAAACAATGAGCAGTTCTTC. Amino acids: CASSLAGVNNEQFF. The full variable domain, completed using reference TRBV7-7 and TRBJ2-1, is GAGVSQSPRYKVTKRGQDVTLRCDPISSHATLYWYQQALGQGPEFLTYFNYEAQPDKSGLPSDRFSAERPEGSISTLTIQRTEQRDSAMYRCASSLAGVNNEQFFGPGTRLTVL.

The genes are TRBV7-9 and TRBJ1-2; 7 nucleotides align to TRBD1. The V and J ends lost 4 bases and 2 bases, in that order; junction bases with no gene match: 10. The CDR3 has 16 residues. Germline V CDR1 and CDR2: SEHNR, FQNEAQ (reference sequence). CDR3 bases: TGTGCCAGCAGCTCCTACGCCTCACAGGGGAACTATGGCTACACCTTC. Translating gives CASSSYASQGNYGYTF.

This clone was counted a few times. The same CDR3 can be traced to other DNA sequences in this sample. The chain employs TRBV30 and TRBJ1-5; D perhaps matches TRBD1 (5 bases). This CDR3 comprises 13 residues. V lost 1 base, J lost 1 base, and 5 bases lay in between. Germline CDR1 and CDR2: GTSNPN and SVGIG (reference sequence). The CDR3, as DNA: TGTGCCTGGAGTGCAGGGAGCAATCAGCCCCAGCATTTT. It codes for CAWSAGSNQPQHF.